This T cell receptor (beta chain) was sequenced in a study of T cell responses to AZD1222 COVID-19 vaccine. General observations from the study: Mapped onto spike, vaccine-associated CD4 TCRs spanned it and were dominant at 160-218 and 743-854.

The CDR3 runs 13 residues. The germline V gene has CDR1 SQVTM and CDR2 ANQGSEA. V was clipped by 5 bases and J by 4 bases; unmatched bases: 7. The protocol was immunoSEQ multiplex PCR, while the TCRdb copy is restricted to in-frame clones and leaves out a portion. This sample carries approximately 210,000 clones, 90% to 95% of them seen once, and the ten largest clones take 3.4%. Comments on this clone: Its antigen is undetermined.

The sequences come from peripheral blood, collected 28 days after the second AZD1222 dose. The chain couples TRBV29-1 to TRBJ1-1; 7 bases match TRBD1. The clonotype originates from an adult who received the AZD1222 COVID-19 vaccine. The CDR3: CSVSDRVVTEAFF. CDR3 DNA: TGCAGCGTTTCAGACAGGGTGGTCACTGAAGCTTTCTTT.